Detailed here is one T cell receptor beta chain. What it binds is unknown. Germline CDR1 SGHRS, CDR2 YFSETQ. The CDR3 spans 13 residues. The ends were cut back, 0 bases at V and 6 bases at J, with 8 bases in the middle. The data were produced by immunoSEQ multiplex PCR, yet TCRdb's version contains in-frame clones alone and is incomplete. The data show about 53,000 clones, around 84% seen once. This sample is part of a study of OX40 agonist ivuxolimab in advanced cancers. Study outcomes and limitations: Specificity for antigen went undetermined in the expanded peripheral T cells.

Source: CD4+ or CD8+ T cells sorted from blood, taken in a trial of the OX40 agonist ivuxolimab. The genes are TRBV5-1 and TRBJ2-3, with a weak D call TRBD1 (5 bases). The TCR originated in an adult with an advanced solid tumor such as melanoma, head and neck, liver or kidney cancer. CDR3 residues: CASSLDRTDTQYF. CDR3 coding DNA: TGCGCCAGCAGCTTGGACAGGACCGATACGCAGTATTTT.